These T cell receptor beta chains were read from a single sample in a study of shared clonotypes between healthy human individuals. Measured with immunoSEQ multiplex PCR; TCRdb has only the in-frame clones, and not every one. The sample carries 2,500,000 or so clones, over 85% recorded once. Sequenced input: naive CD4+ T cells from PBMCs. These receptors were taken from a man between 18 and 29 years old in good health. Some clones in this sample may be carry-over from other donors' samples. CDR3s include the opening cysteine and the closing phenylalanine or tryptophan. The D gene is left open where the match is weak. The size field is filled for only some rows; it gives once, few, many or a size class.

TRBJ2-5 TRBV10-3 - 15 TRBD1 CAISDPLDRAETQYF TGTGCCATCAGTGACCCCCTTGACAGGGCGGAGACCCAGTACTTC
TRBJ1-2 TRBV27 - 16 TRBD1 CASSLFGTGERYGYTF TGTGCCAGCAGTTTATTCGGGACAGGGGAACGCTATGGCTACACCTTC
TRBJ1-3 TRBV27 - 15 - CASSLSGGPGNTIYF TGTGCCAGCAGTTTATCGGGGGGGCCAGGAAACACCATATATTTT
TRBJ2-1 TRBV5-4 - 13 - CASSVALGNEQFF TGTGCCAGCAGCGTAGCGCTCGGCAATGAGCAGTTCTTC
TRBJ2-3 TRBV2 - 14 - CASRIGTYTDTQYF TGTGCCAGCAGAATAGGAACCTACACAGATACGCAGTATTTT
TRBJ1-2 TRBV28 - 15 - CASSSYASTNYGYTF TGTGCCAGCAGTTCCTACGCCTCTACTAACTATGGCTACACCTTC
TRBJ2-5 TRBV25-1 - 14 - CASSEWGTKETQYF TGTGCCAGCAGTGAATGGGGGACGAAAGAGACCCAGTACTTC
TRBJ2-3 TRBV6-1 - 15 - CASSVISANTDTQYF TGTGCCAGCAGTGTAATTAGCGCAAACACAGATACGCAGTATTTT
TRBJ2-2 TRBV7-6 - 15 TRBD1 CASSLAYRGRWELFF TGTGCCAGCAGCTTAGCCTACAGGGGCCGCTGGGAGCTGTTTTTT
TRBJ2-7 TRBV27 - 13 - CASSLEGGYEQYF TGTGCCAGCAGTTTGGAAGGAGGGTACGAGCAGTACTTC
TRBJ2-1 TRBV5-1 once 20 TRBD2 CASSTPSGASGRAIYNEQFF TGCGCCAGCAGCACCCCCTCGGGGGCTAGCGGGAGGGCTATCTACAATGAGCAGTTCTTC